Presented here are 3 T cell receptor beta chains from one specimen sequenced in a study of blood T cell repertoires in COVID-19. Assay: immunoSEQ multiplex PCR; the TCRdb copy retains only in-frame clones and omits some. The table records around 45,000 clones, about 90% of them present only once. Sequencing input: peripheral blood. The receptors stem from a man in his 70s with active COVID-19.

The CDR3 bases are TGTGCCAGCAGCCGTACACCCTCTAAGACTAGGTACCAAGAGACCCAGTACTTC. This encodes CASSRTPSKTRYQETQYF. This chain uses TRBV6-2 or TRBV6-3 with TRBJ2-5, with D maybe TRBD2 (6 bases). The CDR3 is 18 amino acids. The ends were cut back, 6 bases at V and 0 bases at J, with 23 bases in the middle. The germline V gene encodes CDR1 MNHEY and CDR2 SVGEGT.

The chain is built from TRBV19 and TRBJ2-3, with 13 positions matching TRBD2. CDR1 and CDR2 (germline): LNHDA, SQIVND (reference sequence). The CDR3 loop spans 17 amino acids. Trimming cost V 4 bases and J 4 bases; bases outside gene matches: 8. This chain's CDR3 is CASSTRWTSGGSDTQYF. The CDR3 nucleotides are TGTGCCAGTAGTACGCGGTGGACTAGCGGGGGTTCAGATACGCAGTATTTT. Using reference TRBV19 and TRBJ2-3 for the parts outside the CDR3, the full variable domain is DGGITQSPKYLFRKEGQNVTLSCEQNLNHDAMYWYRQDPGQGLRLIYYSQIVNDFQKGDIAEGYSVSREKKESFPLTVTSAQKNPTAFYLCASSTRWTSGGSDTQYFGPGTRLTVL.

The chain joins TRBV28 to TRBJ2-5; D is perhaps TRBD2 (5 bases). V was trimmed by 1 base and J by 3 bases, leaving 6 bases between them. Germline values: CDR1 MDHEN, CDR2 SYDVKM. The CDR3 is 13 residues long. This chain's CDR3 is CASSLSGKETQYF. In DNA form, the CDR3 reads TGTGCCAGCAGTTTATCGGGGAAAGAGACCCAGTACTTC.